Each of the 17 T cell receptor beta chains below was sequenced from the same sample in a study of PD-1 blockade in mismatch repair-deficient tumors. These receptors have no known antigen. Indicated time point: approximately ten-day in vitro stimulation with candidate neoantigen peptide 3. Clones were sequenced by immunoSEQ multiplex PCR, and TCRdb holds only the in-frame ones, with some missing. Among some 9,100 clones listed, over 80% were seen once. The sequencing used cells cultured in vitro, collected from a patient treated with pembrolizumab. The receptors shown here come from an adult with mismatch repair-deficient cancer.

The chain employs TRBV21-1 and TRBJ1-2. TRBV21-1 is marked as a pseudogene. The length of the CDR3 is 19 residues. The CDR3 bases are TGTGCCAGCAGCTCCCGAAAGGAGGGTCAGGGGATTGGGCTCTATGGCTACACCTTC. Protein: CASSSRKEGQGIGLYGYTF.

The chain has TRBV19 and TRBJ1-6; tentative D call: TRBD1 (5 bases). CDR1 LNHDA and CDR2 SQIVND come from the germline V gene (reference sequence). CDR3 length: 17 amino acids. Trimming took off 3 bases at V and 4 bases at J, with 16 bases between the two ends. This CDR3 reads CASSIQSGDSYNSPLHF. CDR3 DNA sequence: TGTGCCAGTAGTATTCAGAGCGGGGACTCATATAATTCACCCCTCCACTTT.

The genes are TRBV4-1 and TRBJ2-2; D is perhaps TRBD2 (6 bases). The CDR3 length is 15 residues. V was shortened by 3 bases and J by 6 bases, with 14 bases between the two germline ends. Per germline, CDR1 MGHRA and CDR2 YSYEKL. The CDR3 region is CASSHTTREAGELFF. The DNA of the CDR3 is TGCGCCAGCAGCCACACAACCAGGGAGGCCGGGGAGCTGTTTTTT.

The table lists this clone with a count of one. V and J are TRBV2 and TRBJ2-6; D not resolved. The germline V gene encodes CDR1 SNHLY and CDR2 FYNNEI. This CDR3 is 15 amino acids long. Deletions cut 2 bases from V and 3 bases from J, with 8 bases between. Here the CDR3 reads CASSELGGGANVLTF. The CDR3 DNA sequence: TGTGCCAGCAGTGAACTGGGCGGTGGGGCCAACGTCCTGACTTTC.

The chain employs TRBV7-9 and TRBJ1-3; unclear D gene. The ends were cut back, 4 bases at V and 0 bases at J, with 7 bases in the middle. Per the germline V gene, CDR1 is SEHNR and CDR2 is FQNEAQ (reference sequence). The CDR3 is made up of 14 amino acids. The CDR3 DNA reads TGTGCCAGCAGCTATCAATCCTCTGGAAACACCATATATTTT. Translated: CASSYQSSGNTIYF.

The chain uses TRBV7-8 and TRBJ2-7, with no clear D. CDR1 SGHVS and CDR2 FQNEAQ come from the germline V gene. V dropped 5 bases and J dropped 6 bases, with 11 bases sitting between them. CDR3 length: 12 residues. The DNA of the CDR3 is TGTGCCAGCAGCCCAGTGGAGTTCGAGCAGTACTTC. Amino acid sequence: CASSPVEFEQYF.

The chain carries TRBV29-1 and TRBJ2-5; D perhaps matches TRBD1 (6 bases). V was cut by 4 bases and J by 1 base, with 7 bases left in between. Per germline, CDR1 SQVTM and CDR2 ANQGSEA. This CDR3 has 12 amino acids. The CDR3 sequence is CSVATGQETQYF. The DNA for the CDR3 is TGCAGCGTTGCGACAGGCCAAGAGACCCAGTACTTC.

The chain uses TRBV27 and TRBJ1-2, with TRBD1 matching over 9 bases. With V trimmed by 5 bases and J by 7 bases, 11 bases remained unmatched. The CDR3 runs to 15 residues. Looked up from germline, CDR1 is MNHEY and CDR2 is SMNVEV (reference sequence). CDR3 in DNA: TGTGCCAGCAGTGGTAACAGGGGGCGCCGGGGTGGCTACACCTTC. As protein: CASSGNRGRRGGYTF.

The chain employs TRBV19 and TRBJ2-1; D might be TRBD1 or TRBD2, each matching 7 bases. Germline CDR1 LNHDA, CDR2 SQIVND (reference sequence). V lost 3 bases, J lost 8 bases, and 11 bases lay in between. This CDR3 contains 13 residues. CDR3 sequence (DNA): TGTGCCAGTAGTATCTCAGGGGGGGATGAGCAGTTCTTC. Translating gives CASSISGGDEQFF.

The gene calls are TRBV2 and TRBJ2-7, with a possible D match to TRBD1 (6 bases). V lost 6 bases to trimming and J lost 1 base, with 19 bases between them. CDR3 length: 16 residues. Looked up from germline, CDR1 is SNHLY and CDR2 is FYNNEI. CDR3 in DNA: TGTGCCAGCAGCCCGCATAAGGGGGAGTTTTCCTACGAGCAGTACTTC. It translates to CASSPHKGEFSYEQYF.

The rearrangement uses TRBV2 and TRBJ2-7, with 9 bases aligning to TRBD1. The CDR3 spans 16 residues. V dropped 4 bases and J dropped 1; count of bases not matched to a gene: 8. Germline loops: CDR1 SNHLY, CDR2 FYNNEI. CDR3 coding DNA: TGTGCCAGCAGTGGCCAGGGGACAGGGTTTTCCTACGAGCAGTACTTC. Translated, it gives CASSGQGTGFSYEQYF.

This clone was observed a single time. The rearrangement joins TRBV11-2 to TRBJ2-1; D is unclear. The CDR3 is 13 residues long. The V gene lost 1 base and the J gene lost 5 bases, with 6 bases spanning the gap. From germline, CDR1 is SGHAT and CDR2 FQNNGV. Written as DNA, the CDR3 is TGTGCCAGCAGCTTAGGAGCAAACAATGAGCAGTTCTTC. It yields the protein CASSLGANNEQFF.

V and J are TRBV4-1 and TRBJ2-5; D remains unclear. The CDR3 is made up of 14 amino acids. The V gene lost 1 base and the J gene lost 1 base, with 7 bases spanning the gap. Per germline, CDR1 MGHRA and CDR2 YSYEKL. The CDR3 DNA reads TGCGCCAGCAGCCAAGGGAAAATCCAAGAGACCCAGTACTTC. It yields the protein CASSQGKIQETQYF.

V is TRBV6-4 and J is TRBJ1-1; D remains unclear. The CDR3 has 13 residues. Looked up from germline, CDR1 is MRHNA and CDR2 is SNTAGT. V lost 0 bases to trimming and J lost 4 bases, with 6 bases between them. CDR3 in DNA: TGTGCCAGCAGTGACTCTCCCCTCACTGAAGCTTTCTTT. This codes for CASSDSPLTEAFF.

The J gene is TRBJ2-7, the V gene TRBV29-1; D might be TRBD1 (6 bases). The CDR3 sequence is 13 residues long. Germline assignment: CDR1 SQVTM and CDR2 ANQGSEA. V was trimmed by 6 bases and J by 2 bases, leaving 14 bases between them. CDR3 region: CSVRPDSTYEQYF. CDR3 nucleotides: TGCAGCGTGAGACCGGACAGTACCTACGAGCAGTACTTC.

This rearrangement joins TRBV18 to TRBJ2-5, with D possibly being TRBD1 (6 bases). Trimming pared 1 base from V and 1 base from J, leaving 13 bases between. CDR3 length equals 16 residues. Per germline, CDR1 KGHSH and CDR2 LQKENI. CDR3 nucleotide sequence: TGTGCCAGCTCACCACAGCAACAGGGCTCCCAAGAGACCCAGTACTTC. It specifies CASSPQQQGSQETQYF.

The rearrangement uses TRBV5-1 and TRBJ1-3; D is perhaps TRBD1 (5 bases). V lost 5 bases and J lost 0, with 15 bases in between. The CDR3 runs to 16 residues. Germline assignment: CDR1 SGHRS and CDR2 YFSETQ. In DNA, the CDR3 is TGCGCCAGCAGGACCGACAGAAGCGGCTCTGGAAACACCATATATTTT. As protein: CASRTDRSGSGNTIYF.